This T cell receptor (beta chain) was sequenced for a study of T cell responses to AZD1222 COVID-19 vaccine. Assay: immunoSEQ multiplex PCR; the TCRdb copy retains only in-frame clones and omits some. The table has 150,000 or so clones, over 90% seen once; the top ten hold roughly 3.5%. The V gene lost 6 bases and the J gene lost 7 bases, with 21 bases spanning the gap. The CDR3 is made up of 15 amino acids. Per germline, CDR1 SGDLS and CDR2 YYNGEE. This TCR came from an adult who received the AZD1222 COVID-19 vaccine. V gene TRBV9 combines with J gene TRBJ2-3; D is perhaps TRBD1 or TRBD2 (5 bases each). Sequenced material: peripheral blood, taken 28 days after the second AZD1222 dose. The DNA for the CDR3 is TGTGCCAGCAACACCGGGGACCGAAATCGTCATACGCAGTATTTT. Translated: CASNTGDRNRHTQYF.